This TCR beta chain appears in the sequencing data of a study of blood T cell repertoires in COVID-19. Repertoires were generated with immunoSEQ multiplex PCR, while TCRdb's copy carries only in-frame clones and drops some. The sample contains some 67,000 clones, roughly 89% of which appear only once. The sequenced material came from peripheral blood. The sequence was obtained from a woman of 80 years or more with acute or convalescent COVID-19.

CDR3 in amino acids: CASSGDRGNTGELFF. The CDR3 bases are TGTGCCAGCAGTGGGGACAGGGGTAACACCGGGGAGCTGTTTTTT. The chain carries TRBV28 and TRBJ2-2, with 10 bases that match TRBD1. V was pared by 5 bases and J by 2 bases, with 2 bases of the junction left unmatched. Germline V gives CDR1 MDHEN, CDR2 SYDVKM. There are 15 residues in the CDR3.